The 11 T cell receptor beta chains presented below share a single source sample, sequenced in a study of T cells in women clearing cervical HPV infection. Some clones are missing from TCRdb's copy, which holds only in-frame ones; the method was immunoSEQ multiplex PCR. This listing includes about 24,000 clones. What was sequenced was blood buffy coat. The receptor set was obtained from a woman between 18 and 70 years old with a cervical HPV16 infection that either progressed to CIN3+ or cleared (not recorded which).

Comments on this clone: The read finishes 3 residues shy of the CDR3 end, and the germline J gene is used to complete it. The chain recombines TRBV30 with TRBJ2-3, with D uncertain. CDR1 and CDR2 (germline): GTSNPN, SVGIG (reference sequence). There are 13 residues in the CDR3. The DNA read from the CDR3 is TGTGCCTGGAGTGTACAGTCTCCGGAGACG. Residues: CAWSVQSPET. The full CDR3 protein is CAWSVQSPETQYF.

With respect to this clone: The read falls 3 residues short of the CDR3 end, and the missing part is taken from the germline J gene. V is TRBV5-5 and J is TRBJ1-5; D remains ambiguous. This CDR3 contains 13 residues. Germline loops: CDR1 SGHKS, CDR2 YYEKEE (reference sequence). V gave up 5 bases and J gave up 0 bases, with 6 bases separating them. The DNA read from the CDR3 is TGTGCCAGCAGGGCTTATAGCAATCAGCCC. Translated, it gives CASRAYSNQP. The CDR3 as a whole reads CASRAYSNQPQHF.

With regard to this clone: The sequenced fragment ends 3 residues before the CDR3 boundary, so the rest is inferred from the germline J gene. V and J are TRBV19 and TRBJ2-7; possible D gene TRBD1, 6 bases. The ends were cut back, 3 bases at V and 0 bases at J, with 9 bases in the middle. Germline V lookup: CDR1 LNHDA, CDR2 SQIVND (reference sequence). The CDR3 is 14 amino acids. The CDR3 DNA, read in part, is TGTGCCAGTAGTATGAGGACAGCCTCCTACGAG. Translating gives CASSMRTASYE. The whole CDR3 region reads CASSMRTASYEQYF.

The DNA read from the CDR3 is TGTGCCAGCAGTGAAGCTGGGACAGGGTCCTACGAC. It codes for CASSEAGTGSYD. From start to end, the CDR3 is CASSEAGTGSYDYTF. J is TRBJ1-2 and V is TRBV6-1, with 9 bases that match TRBD1. The read gets to within 3 residues of the CDR3 end, and the germline J gene fills in the rest. Germline CDR1 MNHNS, CDR2 SASEGT. The CDR3 runs 15 residues.

A remark on this clone: The CDR3 is cut off 3 residues early in the read; its end comes from the germline J gene. The chain has TRBV20-1 and TRBJ1-5, with D tentatively TRBD1 (6 bases). Germline assignment: CDR1 DFQATT and CDR2 SNEGSKA (reference sequence). The CDR3 runs to 14 residues. Trimming removed 0 bases from V and 5 bases from J, with 11 bases in between. The covered CDR3 bases are TGCAGTGCTAGAGAACAGGGAATCCATCAGCCC. Protein: CSAREQGIHQP. Given in full, the CDR3 is CSAREQGIHQPQHF.

About this clone itself: The read ends 3 residues early relative to the CDR3; the germline J gene fills the gap. The chain carries TRBV20-1 and TRBJ1-2; the D gene is possibly TRBD1 (5 bases). V lost 7 bases and J lost 2, with 14 bases in between. Per germline, CDR1 DFQATT and CDR2 SNEGSKA (reference sequence). The CDR3 totals 13 residues. The covered CDR3 bases are TGCAGTGTTCGGGACTCAGTAAACTATGGC. Translating it yields CSVRDSVNYG. The whole CDR3 region reads CSVRDSVNYGYTF.

With respect to this clone: The read falls 3 residues short of the CDR3 end, and the missing part is taken from the germline J gene. The chain joins TRBV4-2 to TRBJ1-4; the match to TRBD1 covers 7 bases. Per the germline V gene, CDR1 is LGHNA and CDR2 is YNFKEQ. The CDR3 length is 15 residues. Losses at the gene ends were 2 bases for V and 3 bases for J; bases not matched to a gene: 3. The sequenced CDR3 bases are TGTGCCAGCAGCCAAATCCAGGGGGCTAATGAAAAA. The encoded protein is CASSQIQGANEK. The full CDR3 sequence reads CASSQIQGANEKLFF.

About this clone: The DNA ends 3 residues before the CDR3 does, and the rest of the CDR3 is filled in from the germline J gene. The chain uses TRBV30 and TRBJ1-6; the D gene is possibly TRBD1 (6 bases). This CDR3 comprises 16 residues. V was cut by 4 bases and J by 2 bases, with 15 bases left in between. The germline V gene encodes CDR1 GTSNPN and CDR2 SVGIG (reference sequence). CDR3 sequence: CAWNTGSPPYNSPLHF. The CDR3 bases that were read are TGTGCCTGGAATACAGGGAGCCCCCCCTATAATTCACCC.

Details on this clone: The observed sequence ends 3 residues before the CDR3 terminus, with the missing tail filled in from the germline J gene. The J gene is TRBJ1-1, the V gene TRBV5-1; 10 nucleotides align to TRBD1. V gave up 1 base and J gave up 3 bases; unmatched junction bases: 9. The CDR3 runs to 17 residues. From germline, CDR1 is SGHRS and CDR2 YFSETQ. The CDR3 protein is CASSLHRGTGVYTEAFF. The CDR3 DNA, read in part, is TGCGCCAGCAGCTTGCATCGGGGGACAGGGGTATACACTGAA.

Concerning this clone itself: The read finishes 3 residues shy of the CDR3 end, and the germline J gene is used to complete it. V gene TRBV13 combines with J gene TRBJ2-7; D remains unclear. Germline values: CDR1 PRHDT, CDR2 FYEKMQ (reference sequence). Trimming cost V 5 bases and J 3 bases, with 5 bases left between them. The CDR3 has 11 amino acids. The CDR3 bases that were read are TGTGCCAGCAGCCTCAGCTACGAG. Residues: CASSLSYE. The CDR3 as a whole reads CASSLSYEQYF. Complete variable domain (other parts from reference TRBV13 and TRBJ2-7): AAGVIQSPRHLIKEKRETATLKCYPIPRHDTVYWYQQGPGQDPQFLISFYEKMQSDKGSIPDRFSAQQFSDYHSELNMSSLELGDSALYFCASSLSYEQYFGPGTRLTVT.

Comments on this clone: The read terminates 3 residues before the CDR3 end, so the remaining end is supplied by the germline J gene. The chain employs TRBV20-1 and TRBJ2-1; possible D gene TRBD2, 6 bases. The V end was cut by 5 bases, the J end by 4 bases, with 15 bases between. This CDR3 contains 14 residues. CDR1 is DFQATT and CDR2 is SNEGSKA in the germline V gene (reference sequence). The DNA read from the CDR3 is TGCAGTGCTGCCCGGGGCGGGGTTTACAATGAG. Protein product: CSAARGGVYNE. The complete CDR3 sequence is CSAARGGVYNEQFF.